Each of the 23 T cell receptor beta chains below was sequenced from the same sample in a study of blood T cell repertoires in COVID-19. Assay: immunoSEQ multiplex PCR; the TCRdb copy retains only in-frame clones and omits some. The data hold fewer than 500,000 clones, with about 85% observed a single time. Material for sequencing was PBMCs or T cells enriched from blood (not recorded which). The receptors were sampled from a woman in her late teens or twenties with acute COVID-19.

The chain joins TRBV5-6 to TRBJ2-7, with 8 bases lining up with TRBD1. Germline V lookup: CDR1 SGHDT, CDR2 YYEEEE. With V trimmed by 2 bases and J by 3 bases, 10 bases remained unmatched. CDR3 size: 16 residues. This CDR3 is CASSLQGVSLYYEQYF. CDR3 DNA sequence: TGTGCCAGCAGCTTACAGGGGGTATCTCTTTACTACGAGCAGTACTTC.

This clone has just one count. V usage is TRBV6-2 or TRBV6-3 and J usage is TRBJ2-7, with D maybe TRBD1 (5 bases). Trimming removed 0 bases at V and 5 bases at J, with 14 bases between. This CDR3 has 15 amino acids. In germline, CDR1 is MNHEY, CDR2 SVGEGT. CDR3 sequence (DNA): TGTGCCAGCAGTTACTCGGGGCAGGTCGGCAACGAGCAGTACTTC. It codes for CASSYSGQVGNEQYF.

For the CDR3, the DNA is TGTGCCAGCAGCGTAGACGGGGGGTCCTACAATGAGCAGTTCTTC. Its translation: CASSVDGGSYNEQFF. V and J are TRBV9 and TRBJ2-1, with 7 positions matching TRBD2. There are 15 residues in the CDR3. Per the germline V gene, CDR1 is SGDLS and CDR2 is YYNGEE. The V segment lost 0 bases and the J segment 1 base; nucleotides outside the gene matches: 1. The entire variable domain, with the rest obtained from reference TRBV9 and TRBJ2-1, is as follows: DSGVTQTPKHLITATGQRVTLRCSPRSGDLSVYWYQQSLDQGLQFLIQYYNGEERAKGNILERFSAQQFPDLHSELNLSSLELGDSALYFCASSVDGGSYNEQFFGPGTRLTVL.

The chain uses TRBV3-1 (or the pseudogene TRBV3-2) and TRBJ1-3, with D tentatively TRBD1 (5 bases). CDR1 and CDR2 from the germline V gene are LGHDT and YNNKEL (reference sequence). V was clipped by 4 bases and J by 4 bases, with 14 bases between them. The CDR3 covers 15 residues. The CDR3 DNA sequence: TGTGCCAGCAGCCCAGGGAGGATAACGGGAAACACCATATATTTT. Translated, it gives CASSPGRITGNTIYF.

On this clone: Different DNA sequences within this sample yield the same CDR3. The V gene is TRBV3-1 (or the pseudogene TRBV3-2), the J gene TRBJ2-7, with a weak D call TRBD1 (5 bases). The CDR3 covers 12 residues. V was clipped by 2 bases and J by 4 bases, with 6 bases between them. Germline V lookup: CDR1 LGHDT, CDR2 YNNKEL (reference sequence). CDR3 in DNA: TGTGCCAGCAGCCAAACAGGTTACGAGCAGTACTTC. Protein product: CASSQTGYEQYF.

The V call is TRBV4-1, the J call TRBJ2-7; the match to TRBD2 covers 11 bases. Per germline, CDR1 MGHRA and CDR2 YSYEKL. V was pared by 5 bases and J by 0 bases, with 6 bases of the junction left unmatched. The CDR3 totals 16 residues. The CDR3 DNA reads TGCGCCAGCAGCGAACGACTAGCGGGGCACTCCTACGAGCAGTACTTC. Residues: CASSERLAGHSYEQYF.

CDR3 sequence reads: CASSLRGPSYNEQFF. CDR3 nucleotide sequence: TGTGCCAGCAGTTTACGAGGGCCCTCCTACAATGAGCAGTTCTTC. The chain employs TRBV27 and TRBJ2-1, with D maybe TRBD2 (5 bases). V lost 2 bases to trimming and J lost 0 bases, with 8 bases between them. The germline CDR1 and CDR2 sequences are MNHEY and SMNVEV (reference sequence). The CDR3 runs to 15 residues.

This chain connects TRBV25-1 to TRBJ2-2, with 10 bases that match TRBD2. In germline, CDR1 is MGHDK, CDR2 SYGVNS. With 2 bases clipped from V and 4 bases from J, the junction kept 1 base outside the gene matches. CDR3 length: 15 residues. The CDR3 reads CASSEKRGGTGELFF. The CDR3 coding sequence is TGTGCCAGCAGTGAAAAGCGGGGGGGCACCGGGGAGCTGTTTTTT.

Remarks on this clone: The identical CDR3 is also encoded by other nucleotide sequences in the sample. The chain joins TRBV29-1 to TRBJ2-2; maybe TRBD1 (5 bases). Looked up from germline, CDR1 is SQVTM and CDR2 is ANQGSEA. V was pared by 6 bases and J by 5 bases, with 10 bases between. The CDR3 extends over 12 amino acids. The CDR3 spells CSVERQTGELFF. The DNA for the CDR3 is TGCAGCGTGGAAAGACAGACCGGGGAGCTGTTTTTT.

CDR3 sequence (DNA): TGTGCCAGTAGTAAGACTTTCGACAGTTCTAACACTGAAGCTTTCTTT. This translates into CASSKTFDSSNTEAFF. This chain joins TRBV19 and TRBJ1-1; D is perhaps TRBD1 (5 bases). The germline V and J ends were trimmed by 4 bases and 2 bases, with 17 bases remaining between them. The length of the CDR3 is 16 residues. Germline-derived CDR1 and CDR2 are LNHDA and SQIVND (reference sequence). Full variable domain (missing parts from reference TRBV19 and TRBJ1-1): DGGITQSPKYLFRKEGQNVTLSCEQNLNHDAMYWYRQDPGQGLRLIYYSQIVNDFQKGDIAEGYSVSREKKESFPLTVTSAQKNPTAFYLCASSKTFDSSNTEAFFGQGTRLTVV.

This chain links TRBV9 with TRBJ1-3, with D uncertain. The V end was cut by 4 bases, the J end by 8 bases, with 10 bases between. Germline V gene data show CDR1 as SGDLS and CDR2 as YYNGEE. There are 12 residues in the CDR3. In nucleotides, the CDR3 is TGTGCCAGCAGCCCTTATCAGGACACCATATATTTT. Encoded protein: CASSPYQDTIYF.

The CDR3 loop is CASTIGGGRGIGETQYF. In DNA, the CDR3 is TGCGCCAGCACCATAGGAGGCGGGAGGGGGATCGGAGAGACCCAGTACTTC. The V call is TRBV10-1, the J call TRBJ2-5; 9 bases match TRBD2. Losses at the gene ends were 7 bases for V and 4 bases for J; bases not matched to a gene: 16. The length of the CDR3 is 17 residues. Germline CDR1 WNHNN, CDR2 SYGVQD (reference sequence).

The chain recombines TRBV10-2 with TRBJ1-5, with D uncertain. Per germline, CDR1 WSHSY and CDR2 SAAADI. This CDR3 comprises 14 residues. The ends were cut back, 4 bases at V and 3 bases at J, with 10 bases in the middle. CDR3 nucleotides: TGCGCCAGCAGTGCAATAGCGCTCAATCAGCCCCAGCATTTT. Protein product: CASSAIALNQPQHF.

This clone was detected only a few times. The chain recombines TRBV5-1 with TRBJ1-2; 9 bases are a match to TRBD1. CDR3 length: 14 residues. V shed 4 bases, J shed 3 bases, and the junction held 4 bases outside the gene matches. Germline V gene sequence: CDR1 SGHRS, CDR2 YFSETQ. The CDR3 sequence is CASSGGQGYYGYTF. The CDR3 DNA reads as TGCGCCAGCAGCGGGGGACAGGGATACTATGGCTACACCTTC.

The chain carries TRBV7-9 and TRBJ1-1, with 8 positions matching TRBD1. V lost 1 base and J lost 7; bases outside the gene matches: 5. CDR3 length: 14 amino acids. The germline V gene encodes CDR1 SEHNR and CDR2 FQNEAQ (reference sequence). In DNA, the CDR3 is TGTGCCAGCAGCTTAGTGGACAGGGTTAGTGAAGCTTTCTTT. Amino acid sequence: CASSLVDRVSEAFF.

The sample holds one count of this clone. The chain employs TRBV7-2 and TRBJ1-4, with 9 bases fitting TRBD1. From germline, CDR1 is SGHTA and CDR2 FQGNSA. The CDR3 extends over 17 amino acids. The J segment lost 3 bases and the V segment lost 2 bases, leaving 7 bases of the junction unmatched. The CDR3 region is CASSLWGQGDSNEKLFF. CDR3 DNA: TGTGCCAGCAGCTTATGGGGACAGGGTGACTCTAATGAAAAACTGTTTTTT.

The chain combines TRBV4-3 with TRBJ2-5; perhaps TRBD2 as D (6 bases). The V and J ends lost 1 base and 5 bases respectively, with 14 bases between them. The germline V gene encodes CDR1 LGHNA and CDR2 YSLEER. This CDR3 is built from 15 residues. The CDR3 sequence: CASSQATGARETQYF. The CDR3 DNA is TGCGCCAGCAGCCAAGCGACGGGAGCTCGGGAGACCCAGTACTTC.

The chain couples TRBV5-1 to TRBJ1-5; 7 bases are a match to TRBD1. V lost 2 bases and J lost 6; bases outside the gene matches: 5. CDR3 size: 14 residues. Per the germline V gene, CDR1 is SGHRS and CDR2 is YFSETQ. CDR3 nucleotides: TGCGCCAGCAGCTTTGGGGCAGGGGGTCAGCCCCAGCATTTT. Translating gives CASSFGAGGQPQHF.

The chain joins TRBV28 to TRBJ1-6, with D tentatively TRBD1 (5 bases). Germline CDR1 MDHEN, CDR2 SYDVKM. Trimming removed 3 bases at V and 9 bases at J, with 12 bases between. The CDR3 totals 14 residues. CDR3 nucleotides: TGTGCCAGCAGTTTCTTGAGGAGGGGTTCACCCCTCCACTTT. Translation: CASSFLRRGSPLHF.

This chain links TRBV5-3 with TRBJ2-7; 7 nucleotides agree with TRBD1. TRBV5-3 is annotated as an ORF whose role is uncertain. With V trimmed by 0 bases and J by 2 bases, 11 bases remained unmatched. The CDR3 is 17 amino acids. The CDR3 nucleotides read TGTGCCAGAAGCTTGGATGAGACAGGGCCCTTTCCCTACGAGCAGTACTTC. Translation gives CARSLDETGPFPYEQYF.

This chain connects TRBV11-3 to TRBJ2-7; D uncertain. Germline CDR1 and CDR2: SGHNT and YENEEA. The CDR3 runs 14 residues. V lost 2 bases to trimming and J lost 0 bases, with 8 bases between them. For the CDR3, the DNA is TGTGCCAGCAGCTTAACCAGCGACTCCTACGAGCAGTACTTC. It translates to CASSLTSDSYEQYF.

V is TRBV2 and J is TRBJ1-1; tentative D call: TRBD1 (5 bases). V shed 11 bases and J shed 1 base, with 20 bases lying between them. CDR1 is SNHLY and CDR2 is FYNNEI in the germline V gene. The CDR3 runs 15 residues. This chain's CDR3 is CASGGVPLKNTEAFF. The CDR3 coding sequence is TGTGCCTCGGGGGGGGTCCCCCTAAAGAACACTGAAGCTTTCTTT.

The CDR3 spells CASSNDRDFDEQYF. The CDR3 DNA follows: TGTGCCAGCAGCAACGACAGGGATTTCGACGAGCAGTACTTC. V gene TRBV14 combines with J gene TRBJ2-7; TRBD1 matches at 7 bases. Germline V gene lookup returns CDR1 SGHDN and CDR2 FVKESK. This CDR3 is built from 14 residues. The J segment lost 5 bases and the V segment lost 5 bases, leaving 9 bases of the junction unmatched.